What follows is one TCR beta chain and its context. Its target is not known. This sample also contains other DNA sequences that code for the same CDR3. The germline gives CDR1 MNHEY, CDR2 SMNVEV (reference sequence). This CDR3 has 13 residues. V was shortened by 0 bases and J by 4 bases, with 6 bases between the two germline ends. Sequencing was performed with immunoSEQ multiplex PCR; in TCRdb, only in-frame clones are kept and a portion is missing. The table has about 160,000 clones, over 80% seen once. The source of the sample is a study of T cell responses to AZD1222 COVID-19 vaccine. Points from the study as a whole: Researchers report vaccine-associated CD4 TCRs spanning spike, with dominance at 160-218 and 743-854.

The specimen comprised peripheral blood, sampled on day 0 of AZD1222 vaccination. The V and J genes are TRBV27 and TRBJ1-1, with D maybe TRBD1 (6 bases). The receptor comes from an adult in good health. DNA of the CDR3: TGTGCCAGCAGTTTATCAGGGGGCACTGAAGCTTTCTTT. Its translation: CASSLSGGTEAFF.